This T cell receptor beta chain was profiled in a study of cytomegalovirus exposure and HLA in healthy donors. Study overall: HLA-typed donors were the source of about 85 million unique TCRs held in an early data release.

V shed 3 bases and J shed 0 bases, with 6 bases lying between them. Germline V CDR1 and CDR2: SGHRS, YFSETQ. The CDR3 covers 14 residues. Findings and limits, study-wide: Later work associated 17,000 or so TCR beta sequences with HLA alleles at 0.05 false discovery rate. The authors later found most CMV-associated TCR beta chains appeared HLA-restricted.

Use of 60 Vbeta and 13 Jbeta primers characterized the PCR. Using immunoSEQ multiplex PCR, the repertoire was profiled, and TCRdb retains in-frame clones only, with some absent. The sample includes about 200,000 clones, over 65% seen only once; the top ten take about 14%. Of note for this clone: The antigen is undetermined.

The clonotype originates from a man between 40 and 49 years old in good health and CMV-seronegative. The V call is TRBV5-1, the J call TRBJ1-4; no clear D. The specimen sequenced was PBMCs. The CDR3 spells CASSSAATNEKLFF. CDR3 coding DNA: TGCGCCAGCAGCTCAGCGGCAACTAATGAAAAACTGTTTTTT.